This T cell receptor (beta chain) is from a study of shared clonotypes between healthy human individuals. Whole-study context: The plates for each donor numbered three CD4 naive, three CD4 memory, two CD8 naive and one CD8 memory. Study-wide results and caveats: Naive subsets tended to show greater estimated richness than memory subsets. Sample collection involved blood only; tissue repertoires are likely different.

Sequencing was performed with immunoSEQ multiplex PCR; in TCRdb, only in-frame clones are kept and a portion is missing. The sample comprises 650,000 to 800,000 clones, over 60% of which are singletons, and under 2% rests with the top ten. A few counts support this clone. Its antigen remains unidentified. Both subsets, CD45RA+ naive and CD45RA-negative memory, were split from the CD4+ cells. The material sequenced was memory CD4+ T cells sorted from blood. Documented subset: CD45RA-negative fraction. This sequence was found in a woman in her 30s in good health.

CDR3 protein: CASASGSGGYNEQFF. The CDR3 DNA sequence: TGCGCCAGCGCCTCGGGGTCCGGCGGCTACAATGAGCAGTTCTTC. This sequence joins TRBV5-1 and TRBJ2-1; D is possibly TRBD2 (5 bases). V was cut by 7 bases and J by 3 bases, with 17 bases left in between. There are 15 residues in the CDR3. From germline, CDR1 is SGHRS and CDR2 YFSETQ.